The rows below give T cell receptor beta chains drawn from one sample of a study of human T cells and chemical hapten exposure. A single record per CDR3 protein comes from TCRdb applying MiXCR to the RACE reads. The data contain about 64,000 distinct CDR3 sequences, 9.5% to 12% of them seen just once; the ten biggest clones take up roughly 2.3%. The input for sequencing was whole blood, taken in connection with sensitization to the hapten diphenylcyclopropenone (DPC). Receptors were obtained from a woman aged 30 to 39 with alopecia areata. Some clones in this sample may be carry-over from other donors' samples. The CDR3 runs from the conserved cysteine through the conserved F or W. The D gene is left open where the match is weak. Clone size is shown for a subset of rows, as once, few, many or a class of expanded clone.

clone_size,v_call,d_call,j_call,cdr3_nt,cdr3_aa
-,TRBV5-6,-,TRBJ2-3,TGTGCCAGCAGCCCACCCCACACAGATACGCAGTATTTT,CASSPPHTDTQYF
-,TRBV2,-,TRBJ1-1,TGTGCCAGCACCTTGACAGGCGTGAACACTGAAGCTTTCTTT,CASTLTGVNTEAFF
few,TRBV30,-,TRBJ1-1,TGTGCCTGGGGTGAAAGGACTGAAGCTTTCTTT,CAWGERTEAFF
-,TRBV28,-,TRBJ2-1,TGTGCCAGCAGTAGCGTAGGGACGGTATCCTACAATGAGCAGTTCTTC,CASSSVGTVSYNEQFF
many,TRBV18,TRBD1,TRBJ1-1,TGTGCCAGCTCATCCTCGACAGGGGCGAACACTGAAGCTTTCTTT,CASSSSTGANTEAFF
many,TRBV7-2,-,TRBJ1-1,TGTGCCAGCAGCTTAGGCAGCAACACTGAAGCTTTCTTT,CASSLGSNTEAFF
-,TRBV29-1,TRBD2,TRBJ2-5,TGCAGCGTAAAAGCGGGAGGAGAGACCCAGTACTTC,CSVKAGGETQYF
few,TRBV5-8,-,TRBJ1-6,TGTGCCAGCAGCTCGGGGGGGGCTCAATCACCCCTCCACTTT,CASSSGGAQSPLHF
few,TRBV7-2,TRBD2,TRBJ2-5,TGTGCCAGCAGCAGACTAGCGGGGGAACAAGAGACCCAGTACTTC,CASSRLAGEQETQYF
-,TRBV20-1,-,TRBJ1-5,TGCAGTGCTAGTCCGATCCATAGCAATCAGCCCCAGCATTTT,CSASPIHSNQPQHF
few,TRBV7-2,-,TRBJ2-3,TGTGCCAGCAGCCGAGAGGGGGATACGCAGTATTTT,CASSREGDTQYF
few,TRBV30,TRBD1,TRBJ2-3,TGTGCCTGGAGTGTGGGGACAGACACAGATACGCAGTATTTT,CAWSVGTDTDTQYF
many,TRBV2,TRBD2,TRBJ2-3,TGTGCCAGCAGTCCAGGACTAGCGGGGCCCTCAGATACGCAGTATTTT,CASSPGLAGPSDTQYF
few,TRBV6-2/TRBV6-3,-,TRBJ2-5,TGTGCCAGCAGTTACCGAGCTAGCCGAGAGACCCAGTACTTC,CASSYRASRETQYF
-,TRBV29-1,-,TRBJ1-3,TGCAGCGCCCTGCGTCAGGGTTCCGGAAACACCATATATTTT,CSALRQGSGNTIYF
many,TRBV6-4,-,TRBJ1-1,TGTGCCAGCAGTGAAGGCGTGCGCACTGAAGCTTTCTTT,CASSEGVRTEAFF
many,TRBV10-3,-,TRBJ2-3,TGTGCCATCAGTGACTCACGGAGCACAGATACGCAGTATTTT,CAISDSRSTDTQYF
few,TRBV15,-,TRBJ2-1,TGTGCCACCAGCAGAGTTGGGGGGGGCCTGGACAATGAGCAGTTCTTC,CATSRVGGGLDNEQFF
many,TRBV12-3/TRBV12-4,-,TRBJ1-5,TGTGCCAGCAGCCCGGGAGGCAGGGCTACCTATCAGCCCCAGCATTTT,CASSPGGRATYQPQHF
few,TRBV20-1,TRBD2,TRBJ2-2,TGCAGTGCTAGAGAAAAACTAGCGGGAGGATGGGAGCTGTTTTTT,CSAREKLAGGWELFF
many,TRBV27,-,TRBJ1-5,TGTGCCAGCAGTTTAACCAGCAGGCCTAATCAGCCCCAGCATTTT,CASSLTSRPNQPQHF
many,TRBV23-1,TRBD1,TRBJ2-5,TGCGCCAGCAGTCAAAGGTTCCCAGGGGGCCAAGAGACCCAGTACTTC,CASSQRFPGGQETQYF
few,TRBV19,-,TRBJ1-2,TGTGCCAGTAGTCGGGCCGAGGGGCAAAGCGGGGACTATGGCTACACCTTC,CASSRAEGQSGDYGYTF
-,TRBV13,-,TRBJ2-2,TGTGCCAGCAGCTTCGCACTTCCCAGGGCTGCCGGGGAGCTGTTTTTT,CASSFALPRAAGELFF
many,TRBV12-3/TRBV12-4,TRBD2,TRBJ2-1,TGTGCCAGCAGTCCCCTCGGCGGGAGGCCGTCGAGCGAGCAGTTCTTC,CASSPLGGRPSSEQFF
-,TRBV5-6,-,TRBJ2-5,TGTGCCAGCAGCTTGAGAGCGACCCAGACCCAGTACTTC,CASSLRATQTQYF
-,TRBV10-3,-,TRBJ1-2,TGTGCCATCAGTGAGTCGCAGGGCGGCGGCTACACCTTC,CAISESQGGGYTF
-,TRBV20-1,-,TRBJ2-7,TGCAGTGCTAGTCCGGCCAGGGGCGACGTCGAGCAGTACTTC,CSASPARGDVEQYF
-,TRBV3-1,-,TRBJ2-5,TGTGCCAGCAGCCGCCCTAGTTTGTACCAAGAGACCCAGTACTTC,CASSRPSLYQETQYF
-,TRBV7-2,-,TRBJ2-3,TGTGCCAGCAGCTTAGACGGTGCAGCATACGCGAGGGAGTATTTT,CASSLDGAAYAREYF
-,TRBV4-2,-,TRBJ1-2,TGTGCCAGCAGCCAAGATTTAGGGGCCTATGGCTACACCTTC,CASSQDLGAYGYTF
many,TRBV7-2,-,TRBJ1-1,TGTGCCAGCAGCTTGGTCACTGAAGCTTTCTTT,CASSLVTEAFF
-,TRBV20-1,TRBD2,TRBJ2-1,TGCAGTGCTAGAGGGGAGGGAGGGCCAAATGAGCAGTTCTTC,CSARGEGGPNEQFF
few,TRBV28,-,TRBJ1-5,TGTGCCAGCACCCTCGGAGGGGCGAGTAATCAGCCCCAGCATTTT,CASTLGGASNQPQHF
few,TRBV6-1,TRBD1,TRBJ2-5,TGTGCCAGCAGGGAGCCGGGACAGACGGAGACCCAGTACTTC,CASREPGQTETQYF
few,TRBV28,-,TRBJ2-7,TGTGCCAGCAGTTTTGGGGTGCGGTACGAGCAGTACTTC,CASSFGVRYEQYF
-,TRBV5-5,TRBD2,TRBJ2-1,TGTGCCAGCAGCTTGGGCCTGCGGGGGAACAATGAGCAGTTCTTC,CASSLGLRGNNEQFF
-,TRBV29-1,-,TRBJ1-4,TGCAGCGTTGAGTCCGGGCCCGGCGAAAAACTGTTTTTT,CSVESGPGEKLFF
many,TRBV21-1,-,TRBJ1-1,TGTGCCAGCAGCAACGAGGGCCTTAACACTGAAGCTTTCTTT,CASSNEGLNTEAFF
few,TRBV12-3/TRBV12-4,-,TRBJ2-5,TGTGCCAGCAGTACCCAGGGGGAGACCCAGTACTTC,CASSTQGETQYF
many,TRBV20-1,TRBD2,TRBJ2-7,TGCAGTGCTCCCGGAGCGGGATTCTTCTACGAGCAGTACTTC,CSAPGAGFFYEQYF
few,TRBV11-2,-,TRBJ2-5,TGTGCCAGCAGCGAACGGGAGTACCAAGAGACCCAGTACTTC,CASSEREYQETQYF
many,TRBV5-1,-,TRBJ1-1,TGCGCCAGCAGCCTCGACCGAGGCACTGAAGCTTTCTTT,CASSLDRGTEAFF
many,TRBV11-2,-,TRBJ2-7,TGTGCCAGCAGCCATGGCGGGGCTAGTGGAGGCTACGAGCAGTACTTC,CASSHGGASGGYEQYF
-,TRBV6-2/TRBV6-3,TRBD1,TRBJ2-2,TGTGCCAGCCGGGACAGGAACACCGGGGAGCTGTTTTTT,CASRDRNTGELFF
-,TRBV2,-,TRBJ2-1,TGTGCCAGCAGTGTAGAAAGAGAGGATGAGCAGTTCTTC,CASSVEREDEQFF
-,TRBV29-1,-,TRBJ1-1,TGCAGCGCCGGGGACGTTGGAGGGACTGAAGCTTTCTTT,CSAGDVGGTEAFF
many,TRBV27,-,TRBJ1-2,TGTGCCAGCAGTTTGCGACAGCACCTTACCGCGGGGGCTAACTATGGCTACACCTTC,CASSLRQHLTAGANYGYTF
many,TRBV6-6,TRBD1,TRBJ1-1,TGTGCCAGCAGCCGACAGGGAGGAAAAGCTTTCTTT,CASSRQGGKAFF
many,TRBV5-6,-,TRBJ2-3,TGTGCCAGCAGCCCCTCGTCGGTACCCCGGGCAGATACGCAGTATTTT,CASSPSSVPRADTQYF
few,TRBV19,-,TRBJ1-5,TGTGCCAGTAGTATGGAGCAGGGTCATTTACTTAAGGATCAGCCCCAGCATTTT,CASSMEQGHLLKDQPQHF
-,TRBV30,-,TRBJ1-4,TGTGCCTGGAGAGCCCGGGCCTATAATGAAAAACTGTTTTTT,CAWRARAYNEKLFF
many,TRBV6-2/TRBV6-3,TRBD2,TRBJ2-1,TGTGCCAGCCATACTAGCGGAACCTACAATGAGCAGTTCTTC,CASHTSGTYNEQFF
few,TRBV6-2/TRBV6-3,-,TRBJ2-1,TGTGCCAGCAGTTACTCGGCAGCGTCGAGCTCCTACAATGAGCAGTTCTTC,CASSYSAASSSYNEQFF
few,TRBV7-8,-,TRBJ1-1,TGTGCCAGCAGCTTAGGACAGAGAAGGGCCAGCACTGAAGCTTTCTTT,CASSLGQRRASTEAFF
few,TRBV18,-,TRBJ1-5,TGTGCCAGCTCACCAACGAACAGAGGGATTAATCAGCCCCAGCATTTT,CASSPTNRGINQPQHF